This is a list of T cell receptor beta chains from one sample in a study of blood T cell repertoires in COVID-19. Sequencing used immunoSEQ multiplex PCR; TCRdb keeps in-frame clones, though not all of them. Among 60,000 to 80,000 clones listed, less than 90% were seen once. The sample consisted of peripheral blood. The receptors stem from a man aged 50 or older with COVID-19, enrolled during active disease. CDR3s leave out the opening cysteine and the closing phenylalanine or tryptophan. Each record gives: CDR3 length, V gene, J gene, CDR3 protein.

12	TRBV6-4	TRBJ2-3	ASSYRQDTDTQY
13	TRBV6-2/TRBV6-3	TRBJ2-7	ASSYSGESSYEQY
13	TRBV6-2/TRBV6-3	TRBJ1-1	ASSYSMGGVAEAF
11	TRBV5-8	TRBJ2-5	ASRRRGRETQY
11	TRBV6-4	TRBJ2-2	ASSAEVTGELF
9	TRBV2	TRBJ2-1	ASTASSEQF
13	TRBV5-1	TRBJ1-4	ASSLGTGRNEKLF
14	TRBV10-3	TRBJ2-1	AISEPGTGASTHQF
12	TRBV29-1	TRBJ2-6	SARAGAGANVLT
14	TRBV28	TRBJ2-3	ASSLPLAGVLDTQY
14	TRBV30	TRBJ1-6	AWTKVGGRVNSPLH
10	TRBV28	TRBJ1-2	ASSSPFYGYT
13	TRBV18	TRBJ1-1	ASSPQWGLDTEAF
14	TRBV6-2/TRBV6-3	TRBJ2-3	ASSRMGTSVADTQY
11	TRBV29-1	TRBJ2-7	SVTYLREGEQY
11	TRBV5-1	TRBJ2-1	ASSLPGAGEQF
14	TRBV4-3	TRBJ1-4	ASSQGTVPTNEKLF
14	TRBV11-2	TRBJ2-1	ASSEEQGAQNNEQF
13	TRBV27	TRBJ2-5	ASSPRQGLGETQY
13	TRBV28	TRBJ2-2	ASSLSGTLTGELF
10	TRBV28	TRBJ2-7	ASHRVSHEQY
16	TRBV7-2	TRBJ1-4	ASSSSIIGQPTGEKLF
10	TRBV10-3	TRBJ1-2	AAGRQGIGYT
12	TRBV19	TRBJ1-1	ASSISGTTLRAF
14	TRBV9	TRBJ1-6	ASSPQPSQLGSPLH
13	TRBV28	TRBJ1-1	ASSLISGRQGEAF
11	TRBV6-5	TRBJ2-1	ASRIAGGPKQF
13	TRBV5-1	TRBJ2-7	ASSLGLGRPAEQY
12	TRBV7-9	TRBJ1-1	ASSSDSMNTEAF
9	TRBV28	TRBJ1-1	ASSKPGGAF
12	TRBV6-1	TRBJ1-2	ASSETGGTYGYT
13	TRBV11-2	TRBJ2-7	ASSAPGTGVYEQY
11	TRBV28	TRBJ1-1	ASIWALNTEAF
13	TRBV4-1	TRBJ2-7	ASSQERQGDYEQY
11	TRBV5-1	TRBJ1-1	ASSLGANTEAF
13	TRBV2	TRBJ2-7	ASRPGTGGYYEQY
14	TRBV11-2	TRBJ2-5	ASSLGWTAHQETQY
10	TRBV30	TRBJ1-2	AWMWTGYGYT
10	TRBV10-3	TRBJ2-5	AISQAQETQY
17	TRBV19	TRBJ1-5	ASSIDPGAETFGNQPQH
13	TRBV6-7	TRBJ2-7	ASGHRTSSGLEQY